Described below is a single TCR beta chain sequence and its context. Antigen: not known. This entry is derived from a study of beta chain features in type 1 diabetes. Study-level results: Type 1 diabetes patients had TCRB CDR3s that were shorter (moderately but significantly so) in all four CD4+ subsets.

TCRB transcripts that were expressed got sequenced, as all of the isolated RNA had been reverse transcribed. The data were produced by immunoSEQ multiplex PCR, yet TCRdb's version contains in-frame clones alone and is incomplete. Among about 140,000 clones, about 9.7% were seen once, and the ten largest hold 0.5% to 0.65%. J gave up 4 bases and V 4 bases, and 7 bases lay outside the gene matches. The CDR3 has 15 residues. The germline V gene encodes CDR1 SGDLS and CDR2 YYNGEE. The receptor comes from a woman aged 40 to 50 in good health. The chain has TRBV9 and TRBJ2-3, with 9 bases aligning to TRBD2. Input material: central memory CD4+ T cells from blood. CDR3 DNA: TGTGCCAGCAGCCCGAGGGCTAGCGGGGCAGATACGCAGTATTTT. This translates into CASSPRASGADTQYF.